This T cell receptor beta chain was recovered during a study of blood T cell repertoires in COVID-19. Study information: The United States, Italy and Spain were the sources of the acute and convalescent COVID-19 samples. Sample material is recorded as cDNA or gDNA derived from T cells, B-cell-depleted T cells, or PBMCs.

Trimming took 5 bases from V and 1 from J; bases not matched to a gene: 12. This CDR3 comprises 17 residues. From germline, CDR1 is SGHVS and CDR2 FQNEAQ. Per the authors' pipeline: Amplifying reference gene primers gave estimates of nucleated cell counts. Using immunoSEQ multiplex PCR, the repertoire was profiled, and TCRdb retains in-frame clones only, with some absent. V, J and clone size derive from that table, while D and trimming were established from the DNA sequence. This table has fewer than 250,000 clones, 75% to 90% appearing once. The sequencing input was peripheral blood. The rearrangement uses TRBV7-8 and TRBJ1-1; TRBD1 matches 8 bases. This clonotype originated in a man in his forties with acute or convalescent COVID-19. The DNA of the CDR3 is TGTGCCAGCAGCGCCGGACGTGGGACAGGTCCGAACACTGAAGCTTTCTTT. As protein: CASSAGRGTGPNTEAFF. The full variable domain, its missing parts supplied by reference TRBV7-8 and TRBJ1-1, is GAGVSQSPRYKVAKRGQDVALRCDPISGHVSLFWYQQALGQGPEFLTYFQNEAQLDKSGLPSDRFFAERPEGSVSTLKIQRTQQEDSAVYLCASSAGRGTGPNTEAFFGQGTRLTVV.